Listed below are T cell receptor beta chains from one sample, sequenced in a study of shared clonotypes between healthy human individuals. Sequencing was performed with immunoSEQ multiplex PCR; in TCRdb, only in-frame clones are kept and a portion is missing. The table shows more than 500,000 clones, with about 95% occurring only once. The material sequenced was naive CD8+ T cells sorted from blood. The receptors shown here come from a woman aged 30 to 39 in good health. The CDR3 runs from the conserved cysteine through the conserved F or W. The order of the fields is V gene, D gene, clone size, J gene, CDR3 protein, CDR3 DNA. A D gene is named only where the DNA matches it firmly. The listing skips clone size in some rows; elsewhere it reads once, few, many or a size class.

V: TRBV5-1; D: -; size: -; J: TRBJ1-1; CDR3: CASSIGQPNTEAFF; DNA: TGCGCCAGCAGCATAGGACAACCCAACACTGAAGCTTTCTTT
V: TRBV28; D: -; size: -; J: TRBJ2-3; CDR3: CASSLPLPSTQYF; DNA: TGTGCCAGCAGCTTACCTCTTCCTAGTACGCAGTATTTT
V: TRBV19; D: -; size: -; J: TRBJ1-6; CDR3: CASSIDGESPLHF; DNA: TGTGCCAGTAGTATAGACGGGGAATCACCCCTCCACTTT
V: TRBV28; D: -; size: -; J: TRBJ2-7; CDR3: CASSLQLGGSYEQYF; DNA: TGTGCCAGCAGTTTACAACTAGGAGGGTCCTACGAGCAGTACTTC
V: TRBV28; D: TRBD1; size: -; J: TRBJ2-7; CDR3: CASSLKTGVDEQYF; DNA: TGTGCCAGCAGCCTTAAGACAGGGGTCGACGAGCAGTACTTC
V: TRBV10-1; D: -; size: -; J: TRBJ1-1; CDR3: CASSESRTAMNTEAFF; DNA: TGCGCCAGCAGTGAGTCGCGGACAGCCATGAACACTGAAGCTTTCTTT
V: TRBV27; D: -; size: few; J: TRBJ2-7; CDR3: CASKAGTAYEQYF; DNA: TGTGCCAGCAAGGCGGGGACGGCCTACGAGCAGTACTTC
V: TRBV9; D: -; size: once; J: TRBJ2-1; CDR3: CASSVDGAPTRREEQFF; DNA: TGTGCCAGCAGCGTAGATGGGGCCCCAACCCGGCGGGAAGAGCAGTTCTTC
V: TRBV12-5; D: TRBD1; size: -; J: TRBJ1-5; CDR3: CASGFQGGGSDQPQHF; DNA: TGTGCTAGTGGTTTTCAGGGGGGAGGGTCTGATCAGCCCCAGCATTTT
V: TRBV27; D: -; size: -; J: TRBJ1-2; CDR3: CASSSGVLRETNYGYTF; DNA: TGTGCCAGCAGCAGTGGGGTCCTCCGGGAAACCAACTATGGCTACACCTTC
V: TRBV27; D: -; size: -; J: TRBJ2-7; CDR3: CASSLNPRREQYF; DNA: TGTGCCAGCAGTTTAAACCCCAGACGGGAGCAGTACTTC
V: TRBV7-9; D: TRBD2; size: -; J: TRBJ2-1; CDR3: CASGANNEQFF; DNA: TGTGCTAGCGGGGCTAACAATGAGCAGTTCTTC
V: TRBV6-1; D: TRBD1; size: -; J: TRBJ1-2; CDR3: CASRGGGGRYYGYTF; DNA: TGTGCCAGCAGAGGGGGAGGGGGCAGGTACTATGGCTACACCTTC
V: TRBV2; D: TRBD2; size: -; J: TRBJ2-7; CDR3: CASIGTSGTRPYEQYF; DNA: TGTGCCAGCATTGGGACTAGCGGTACCCGTCCCTACGAGCAGTACTTC
V: TRBV27; D: -; size: -; J: TRBJ2-7; CDR3: CASSSNPAGYEQYF; DNA: TGTGCCAGCAGTTCAAACCCGGCAGGCTACGAGCAGTACTTC
V: TRBV28; D: TRBD1; size: -; J: TRBJ2-7; CDR3: CASSTWTGDPYEQYF; DNA: TGTGCCAGCAGCACTTGGACAGGGGACCCCTACGAGCAGTACTTC
V: TRBV27; D: TRBD2; size: few; J: TRBJ2-1; CDR3: CASSLLAGGWNEQFF; DNA: TGTGCCAGCAGTTTACTAGCGGGAGGGTGGAATGAGCAGTTCTTC
V: TRBV2; D: TRBD1; size: once; J: TRBJ2-5; CDR3: CASSEGAGGLETQYF; DNA: TGTGCCAGCAGTGAAGGTGCAGGGGGCTTGGAGACCCAGTACTTC
V: TRBV28; D: -; size: -; J: TRBJ2-5; CDR3: CASSLTPRLLYQETQYF; DNA: TGTGCCAGCAGTCTCACCCCTCGACTACTGTACCAAGAGACCCAGTACTTC
V: TRBV4-2; D: -; size: -; J: TRBJ1-5; CDR3: CASSHQGYSSNQPQHF; DNA: TGTGCCAGCAGCCACCAGGGTTATTCTAGCAATCAGCCCCAGCATTTT
V: TRBV27; D: -; size: -; J: TRBJ1-5; CDR3: CASSLTGDQPQHF; DNA: TGTGCCAGCAGTCTGACAGGAGATCAGCCCCAGCATTTT
V: TRBV28; D: -; size: -; J: TRBJ2-7; CDR3: CASSFFDGNPYEQYF; DNA: TGTGCCAGCAGTTTCTTCGACGGAAACCCCTACGAGCAGTACTTC
V: TRBV5-8; D: -; size: -; J: TRBJ1-2; CDR3: CASSLGRTGYGYTF; DNA: TGTGCCAGCAGCTTGGGCCGGACGGGCTATGGCTACACCTTC
V: TRBV5-8; D: -; size: -; J: TRBJ2-3; CDR3: CASSDGGSDTQYF; DNA: TGTGCCAGCAGTGATGGAGGATCAGATACGCAGTATTTT
V: TRBV11-2; D: -; size: -; J: TRBJ2-2; CDR3: CASSLGAGELFF; DNA: TGTGCCAGCAGCTTAGGTGCCGGGGAGCTGTTTTTT
V: TRBV4-1; D: -; size: -; J: TRBJ1-3; CDR3: CASSLDYSAGNTIYF; DNA: TGCGCCAGCAGCCTAGATTACTCAGCCGGAAACACCATATATTTT
V: TRBV13; D: -; size: once; J: TRBJ2-5; CDR3: CASSLWGTWEQYF; DNA: TGTGCCAGCAGCTTATGGGGGACATGGGAGCAGTACTTC
V: TRBV27; D: -; size: -; J: TRBJ2-7; CDR3: CASSKAGLYEQYF; DNA: TGTGCCAGCAGTAAGGCGGGCCTCTACGAGCAGTACTTC
V: TRBV29-1; D: -; size: -; J: TRBJ1-3; CDR3: CSVELHSGNTIYF; DNA: TGCAGCGTTGAACTTCACTCTGGAAACACCATATATTTT
V: TRBV27; D: TRBD1; size: -; J: TRBJ2-3; CDR3: CASSQQGASTDTQYF; DNA: TGTGCCAGCAGTCAACAGGGGGCTAGCACAGATACGCAGTATTTT
V: TRBV27; D: TRBD1; size: -; J: TRBJ2-7; CDR3: CASSYRGRAYEQYF; DNA: TGTGCCAGCAGTTACAGGGGTCGAGCCTACGAGCAGTACTTC
V: TRBV19; D: TRBD1; size: -; J: TRBJ1-1; CDR3: CASTVDRATEAFF; DNA: TGTGCCAGTACCGTTGACAGGGCCACTGAAGCTTTCTTT
V: TRBV27; D: -; size: -; J: TRBJ2-1; CDR3: CASSFGLVRSYNEQFF; DNA: TGTGCCAGCAGTTTCGGTCTAGTACGGTCCTACAATGAGCAGTTCTTC
V: TRBV10-2; D: TRBD2; size: -; J: TRBJ2-7; CDR3: CASSDHTSGRYEQYF; DNA: TGCGCCAGCAGTGACCACACTAGCGGGAGATACGAGCAGTACTTC
V: TRBV11-2; D: -; size: -; J: TRBJ2-7; CDR3: CASSLEQVEQYF; DNA: TGTGCCAGCAGCTTAGAGCAGGTCGAGCAGTACTTC
V: TRBV11-3; D: TRBD2; size: -; J: TRBJ2-1; CDR3: CASSPGTSGLWEQFF; DNA: TGTGCCAGCAGCCCCGGGACTAGCGGGCTGTGGGAGCAGTTCTTC
V: TRBV11-2; D: TRBD1; size: once; J: TRBJ2-3; CDR3: CASSLVTGGTDTQYF; DNA: TGTGCCAGCAGCTTAGTAACAGGGGGCACAGATACGCAGTATTTT
V: TRBV6-6; D: -; size: -; J: TRBJ1-2; CDR3: CASSLSTGYYGYTF; DNA: TGTGCCAGCAGCCTTTCAACAGGCTACTATGGCTACACCTTC
V: TRBV27; D: TRBD2; size: -; J: TRBJ2-3; CDR3: CASSTGTSGRNTQYF; DNA: TGTGCCAGCAGCACCGGGACTAGCGGGAGAAATACGCAGTATTTT
V: TRBV9; D: -; size: -; J: TRBJ2-1; CDR3: CASSSSLADAGNEQFF; DNA: TGTGCCAGCAGCTCTAGTTTGGCGGACGCGGGCAATGAGCAGTTCTTC
V: TRBV5-1; D: -; size: -; J: TRBJ2-5; CDR3: CASSLSRASETQYF; DNA: TGCGCCAGCAGCTTGTCCCGGGCTTCCGAGACCCAGTACTTC
V: TRBV30; D: TRBD2; size: -; J: TRBJ2-1; CDR3: CAWSGLAGVYNEQFF; DNA: TGTGCCTGGAGCGGACTAGCGGGAGTCTACAATGAGCAGTTCTTC
V: TRBV7-9; D: -; size: -; J: TRBJ2-7; CDR3: CASSPDYYEQYF; DNA: TGTGCCAGCAGCCCGGACTACTACGAGCAGTACTTC
V: TRBV9; D: -; size: -; J: TRBJ1-1; CDR3: CASSVGTSKTEAFF; DNA: TGTGCCAGCAGCGTAGGGACATCTAAAACTGAAGCTTTCTTT
V: TRBV27; D: -; size: -; J: TRBJ1-1; CDR3: CASSFGAGLEAFF; DNA: TGTGCCAGCAGTTTTGGGGCAGGGCTTGAAGCTTTCTTT
V: TRBV10-2; D: -; size: -; J: TRBJ1-5; CDR3: CASSQGPNQPQHF; DNA: TGCGCCAGCAGTCAGGGGCCGAATCAGCCCCAGCATTTT
V: TRBV27; D: TRBD2; size: -; J: TRBJ2-7; CDR3: CASSYILAGGVYEQYF; DNA: TGTGCCAGCAGTTATATACTAGCGGGAGGAGTGTACGAGCAGTACTTC
V: TRBV18; D: -; size: once; J: TRBJ2-7; CDR3: CASSPTPTGYEQYF; DNA: TGTGCCAGCTCACCGACTCCCACGGGGTACGAGCAGTACTTC
V: TRBV2; D: TRBD1; size: -; J: TRBJ1-1; CDR3: CASSEALTPQGRATEAFF; DNA: TGTGCCAGCAGTGAAGCGCTCACACCACAGGGGCGGGCCACTGAAGCTTTCTTT
V: TRBV5-6; D: -; size: -; J: TRBJ2-1; CDR3: CASSQRETEFF; DNA: TGTGCCAGCAGCCAACGGGAGACCGAGTTCTTC
V: TRBV5-6; D: -; size: -; J: TRBJ2-2; CDR3: CASSLGDTGELFF; DNA: TGTGCCAGCAGCCTAGGGGACACCGGGGAGCTGTTTTTT
V: TRBV19; D: TRBD1; size: once; J: TRBJ1-6; CDR3: CASSTETGGGSPLHF; DNA: TGTGCCAGTAGTACCGAGACAGGGGGAGGTTCACCCCTCCACTTT
V: TRBV28; D: TRBD2; size: -; J: TRBJ2-7; CDR3: CASSLPSGRYEQYF; DNA: TGTGCCAGCAGTTTACCCAGCGGGAGGTACGAGCAGTACTTC
V: TRBV28; D: TRBD1; size: -; J: TRBJ1-2; CDR3: CASSDRTGTNYGYTF; DNA: TGTGCCAGCAGTGATAGGACAGGGACTAACTATGGCTACACCTTC
V: TRBV5-4; D: TRBD1; size: -; J: TRBJ2-5; CDR3: CASSIQGAWETQYF; DNA: TGTGCCAGCAGCATACAGGGGGCGTGGGAGACCCAGTACTTC
V: TRBV28; D: -; size: -; J: TRBJ2-7; CDR3: CASTDAGIHESYEQYF; DNA: TGTGCCAGCACCGACGCCGGAATCCATGAATCTTACGAGCAGTACTTC